This T cell receptor (beta chain) was sequenced in a study of CD8+CD57+ T cells in acquired aplastic anemia. Overall study context: Recorded DNA amounts for sorted CD4+ and CD8+ cells had an average of approximately 3.2 ug.

The template for TCR beta VDJ and CDR3 sequence profiling was genomic DNA. TCRdb recomputed calls from the reads with MiXCR, one row per CDR3 protein. Of 180,000 or so distinct CDR3 sequences in the sample, approximately 46% were seen once. General study findings and limits: Simpson's diversity of CD8+ cells was not significantly different in patients compared with controls.

The CDR3 covers 15 residues. The germline V and J ends were trimmed by 7 bases and 1 base, with 14 bases remaining between them. Per the germline V gene, CDR1 is MDHEN and CDR2 is SYDVKM. There are a few counts of this clonotype. The antigen is undetermined. This receptor was taken from a human donor in good health. What was sequenced was sorted CD4+, CD8+, or CD8+CD57+ T cells (not recorded which) from PBMCs. The V call is TRBV28, the J call TRBJ1-5; perhaps TRBD1 as D (6 bases). CDR3: CASIKTGISNQPQHF. DNA for the CDR3: TGTGCCAGCATCAAGACAGGAATAAGCAATCAGCCCCAGCATTTT.